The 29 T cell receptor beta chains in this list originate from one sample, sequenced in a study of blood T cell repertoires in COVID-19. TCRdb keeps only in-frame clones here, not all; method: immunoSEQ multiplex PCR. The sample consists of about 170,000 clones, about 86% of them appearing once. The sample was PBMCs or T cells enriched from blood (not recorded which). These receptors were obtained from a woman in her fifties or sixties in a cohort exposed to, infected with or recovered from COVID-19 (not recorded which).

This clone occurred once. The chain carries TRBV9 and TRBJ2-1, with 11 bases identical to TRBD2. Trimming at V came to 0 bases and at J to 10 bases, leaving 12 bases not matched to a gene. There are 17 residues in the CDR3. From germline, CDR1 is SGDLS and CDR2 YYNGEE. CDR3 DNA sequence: TGTGCCAGCAGCGTAGGCCGAATAGCGGGAGGGCCTGAGGAGCAGTTCTTC. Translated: CASSVGRIAGGPEEQFF.

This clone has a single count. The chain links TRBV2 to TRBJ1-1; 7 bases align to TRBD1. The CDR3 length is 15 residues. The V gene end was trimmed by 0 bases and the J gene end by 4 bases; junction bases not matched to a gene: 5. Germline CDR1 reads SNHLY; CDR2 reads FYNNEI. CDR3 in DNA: TGTGCCAGCAGTGAAGCGAGGGGGCGGGGCACTGAAGCTTTCTTT. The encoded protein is CASSEARGRGTEAFF.

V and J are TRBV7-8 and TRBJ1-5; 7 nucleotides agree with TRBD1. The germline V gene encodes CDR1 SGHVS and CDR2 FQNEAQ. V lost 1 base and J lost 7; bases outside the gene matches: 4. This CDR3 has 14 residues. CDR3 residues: CASSLVRGRQPQHF. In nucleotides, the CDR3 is TGTGCCAGCAGCTTAGTAAGGGGGCGGCAGCCCCAGCATTTT.

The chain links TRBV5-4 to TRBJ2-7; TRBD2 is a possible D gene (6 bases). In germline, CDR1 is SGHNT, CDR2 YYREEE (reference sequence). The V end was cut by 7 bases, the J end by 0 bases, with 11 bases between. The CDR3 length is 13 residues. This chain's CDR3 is CASSRGPSYEQYF. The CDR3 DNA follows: TGTGCCAGCTCGCGGGGTCCCTCCTACGAGCAGTACTTC. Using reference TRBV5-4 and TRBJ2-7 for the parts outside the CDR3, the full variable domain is ETGVTQSPTHLIKTRGQQVTLRCSSQSGHNTVSWYQQALGQGPQFIFQYYREEENGRGNFPPRFSGLQFPNYSSELNVNALELDDSALYLCASSRGPSYEQYFGPGTRLTVT.

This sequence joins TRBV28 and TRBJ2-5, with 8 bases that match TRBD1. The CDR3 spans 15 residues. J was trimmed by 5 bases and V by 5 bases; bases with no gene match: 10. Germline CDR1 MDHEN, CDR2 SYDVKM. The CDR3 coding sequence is TGTGCCAGCAGTCCAAACGGACAGGGCCTCGAGACCCAGTACTTC. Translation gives CASSPNGQGLETQYF.

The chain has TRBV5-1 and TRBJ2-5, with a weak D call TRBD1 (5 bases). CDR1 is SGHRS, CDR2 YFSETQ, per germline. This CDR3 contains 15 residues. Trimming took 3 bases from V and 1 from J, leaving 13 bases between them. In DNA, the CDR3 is TGCGCCAGCAGCTACCAGACAGACCTCCAAGAGACCCAGTACTTC. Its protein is CASSYQTDLQETQYF.

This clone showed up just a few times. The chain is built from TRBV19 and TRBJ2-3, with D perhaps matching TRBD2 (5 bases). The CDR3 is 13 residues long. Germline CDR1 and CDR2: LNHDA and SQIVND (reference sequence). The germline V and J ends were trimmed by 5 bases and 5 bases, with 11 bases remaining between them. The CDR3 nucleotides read TGTGCCAGTAGTTGGCGGGCCCAAGATACGCAGTATTTT. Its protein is CASSWRAQDTQYF.

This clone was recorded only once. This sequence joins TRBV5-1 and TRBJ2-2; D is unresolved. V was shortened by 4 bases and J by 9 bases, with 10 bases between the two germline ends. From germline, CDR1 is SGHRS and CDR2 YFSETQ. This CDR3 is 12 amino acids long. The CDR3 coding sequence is TGCGCCAGCAGCCCGAGCCTGAGGGAGCTGTTTTTT. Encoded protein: CASSPSLRELFF.

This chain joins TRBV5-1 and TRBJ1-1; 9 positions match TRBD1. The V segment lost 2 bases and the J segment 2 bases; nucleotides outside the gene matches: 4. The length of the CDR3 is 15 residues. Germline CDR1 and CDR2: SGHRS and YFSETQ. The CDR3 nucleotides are TGCGCCAGCAGCTTCAATACAGGGGGCAACACTGAAGCTTTCTTT. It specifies CASSFNTGGNTEAFF.

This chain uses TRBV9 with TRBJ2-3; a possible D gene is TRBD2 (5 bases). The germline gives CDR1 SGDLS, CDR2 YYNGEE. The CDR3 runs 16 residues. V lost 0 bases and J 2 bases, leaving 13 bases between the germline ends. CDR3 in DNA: TGTGCCAGCAGCGTAGATCCGCAGCGGATCACAGATACGCAGTATTTT. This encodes CASSVDPQRITDTQYF. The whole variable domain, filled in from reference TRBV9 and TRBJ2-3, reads DSGVTQTPKHLITATGQRVTLRCSPRSGDLSVYWYQQSLDQGLQFLIQYYNGEERAKGNILERFSAQQFPDLHSELNLSSLELGDSALYFCASSVDPQRITDTQYFGPGTRLTVL.

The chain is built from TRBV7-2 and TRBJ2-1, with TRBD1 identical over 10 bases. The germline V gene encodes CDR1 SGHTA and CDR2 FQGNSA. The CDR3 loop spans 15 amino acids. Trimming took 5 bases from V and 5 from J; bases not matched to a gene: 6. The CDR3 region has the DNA TGTGCCAGCAGCGCGGACAGGGGGGGAAACAATGAGCAGTTCTTC. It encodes CASSADRGGNNEQFF.

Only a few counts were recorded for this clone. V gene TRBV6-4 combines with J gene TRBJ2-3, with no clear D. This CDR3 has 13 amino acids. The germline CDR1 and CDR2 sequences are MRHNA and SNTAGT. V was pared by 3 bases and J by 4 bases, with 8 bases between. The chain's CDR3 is CASSERDSDTQYF. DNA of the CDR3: TGTGCCAGCAGTGAGCGAGACTCAGATACGCAGTATTTT.

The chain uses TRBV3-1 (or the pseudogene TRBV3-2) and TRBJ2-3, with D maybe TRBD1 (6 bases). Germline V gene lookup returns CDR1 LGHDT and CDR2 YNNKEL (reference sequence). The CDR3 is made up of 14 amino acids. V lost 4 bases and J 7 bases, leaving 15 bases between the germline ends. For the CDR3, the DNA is TGTGCCAGCAGCCGTAGACAGGAGAGGAATACGCAGTATTTT. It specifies CASSRRQERNTQYF.

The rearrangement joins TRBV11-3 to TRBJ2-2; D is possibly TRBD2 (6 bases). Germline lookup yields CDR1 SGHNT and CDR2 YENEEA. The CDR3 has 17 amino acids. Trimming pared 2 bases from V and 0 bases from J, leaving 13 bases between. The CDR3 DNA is TGTGCCAGCAGCTTATTCGGGGGAGAGACGAACACCGGGGAGCTGTTTTTT. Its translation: CASSLFGGETNTGELFF.

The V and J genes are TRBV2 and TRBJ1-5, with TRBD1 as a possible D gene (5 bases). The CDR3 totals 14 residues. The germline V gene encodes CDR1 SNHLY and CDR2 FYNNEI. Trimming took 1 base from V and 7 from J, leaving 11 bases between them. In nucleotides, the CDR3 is TGTGCCAGCAGTGAAGAAGGGGCGCAGCAGCCCCAGCATTTT. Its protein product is CASSEEGAQQPQHF.

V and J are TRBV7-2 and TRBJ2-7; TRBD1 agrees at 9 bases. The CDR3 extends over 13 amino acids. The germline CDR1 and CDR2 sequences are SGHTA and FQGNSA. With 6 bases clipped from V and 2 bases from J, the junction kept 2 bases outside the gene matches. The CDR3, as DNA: TGTGCCAGCAGAGGACAGGGGACCTACGAGCAGTACTTC. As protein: CASRGQGTYEQYF.

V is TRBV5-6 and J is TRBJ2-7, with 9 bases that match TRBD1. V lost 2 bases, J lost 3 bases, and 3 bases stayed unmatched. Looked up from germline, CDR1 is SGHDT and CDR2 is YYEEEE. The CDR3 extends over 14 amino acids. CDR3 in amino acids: CASSFGTGIYEQYF. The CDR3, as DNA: TGTGCCAGCAGCTTTGGGACAGGGATCTACGAGCAGTACTTC. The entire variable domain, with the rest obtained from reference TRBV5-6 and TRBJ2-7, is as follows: DAGVTQSPTHLIKTRGQQVTLRCSPKSGHDTVSWYQQALGQGPQFIFQYYEEEERQRGNFPDRFSGHQFPNYSSELNVNALLLGDSALYLCASSFGTGIYEQYFGPGTRLTVT.

The CDR3 DNA sequence: TGTGCCACGGGAGACAGTCGCTCTGGAAACACCATATATTTT. Encoded protein: CATGDSRSGNTIYF. This chain joins TRBV19 and TRBJ1-3, with D perhaps matching TRBD1 (5 bases). CDR3 length equals 14 residues. Trimming removed 10 bases at V and 0 bases at J, with 13 bases between. CDR1 is LNHDA and CDR2 is SQIVND in the germline V gene (reference sequence).

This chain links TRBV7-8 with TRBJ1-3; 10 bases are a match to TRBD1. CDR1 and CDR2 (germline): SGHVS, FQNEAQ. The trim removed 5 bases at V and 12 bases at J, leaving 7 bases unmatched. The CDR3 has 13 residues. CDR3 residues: CASSLDRGQVIYF. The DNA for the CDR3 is TGTGCCAGCAGCCTAGACAGGGGGCAGGTCATATATTTT.

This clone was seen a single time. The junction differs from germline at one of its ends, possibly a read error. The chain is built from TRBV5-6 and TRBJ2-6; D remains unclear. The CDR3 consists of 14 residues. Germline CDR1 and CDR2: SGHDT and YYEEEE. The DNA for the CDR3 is TGTGCCAGCACCTTGGTAACTGGGGCCAACGTCCTGACTTTC. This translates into CASTLVTGANVLTF.

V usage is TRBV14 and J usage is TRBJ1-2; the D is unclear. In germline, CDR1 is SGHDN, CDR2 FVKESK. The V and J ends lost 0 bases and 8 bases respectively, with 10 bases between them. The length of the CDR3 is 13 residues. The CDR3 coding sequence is TGTGCCAGCAGCCAAGACTCTCGAGGAGGCTACACCTTC. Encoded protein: CASSQDSRGGYTF.

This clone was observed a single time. The CDR3 spells CASSITGEGARHTEAFF. CDR3 in DNA: TGTGCCAGTAGTATAACAGGTGAGGGGGCGAGGCACACTGAAGCTTTCTTT. The rearrangement joins TRBV19 to TRBJ1-1; the match to TRBD1 covers 7 bases. The junction had 12 bases not matched to a gene; V was cut back by 2 bases and J by 3 bases. CDR1 and CDR2 from the germline V gene are LNHDA and SQIVND (reference sequence). This CDR3 has 17 amino acids.

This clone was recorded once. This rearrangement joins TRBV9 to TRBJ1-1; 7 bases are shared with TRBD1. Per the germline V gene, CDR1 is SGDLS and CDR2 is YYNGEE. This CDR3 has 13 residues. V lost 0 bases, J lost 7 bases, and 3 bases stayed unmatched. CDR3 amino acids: CASSVAGGDEAFF. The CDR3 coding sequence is TGTGCCAGCAGCGTAGCAGGGGGAGATGAAGCTTTCTTT.

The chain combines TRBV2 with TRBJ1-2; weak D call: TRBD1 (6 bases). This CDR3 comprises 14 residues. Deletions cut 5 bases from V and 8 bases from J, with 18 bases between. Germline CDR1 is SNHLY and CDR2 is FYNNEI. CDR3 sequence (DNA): TGTGCCAGCAGTCTTCAGGGGTCGGGCGACGGCTACACCTTC. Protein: CASSLQGSGDGYTF.

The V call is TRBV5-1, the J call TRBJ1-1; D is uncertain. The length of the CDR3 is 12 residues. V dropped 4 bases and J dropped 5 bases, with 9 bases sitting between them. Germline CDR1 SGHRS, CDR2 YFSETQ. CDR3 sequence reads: CASSPGRTEAFF. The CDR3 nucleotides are TGCGCCAGCAGCCCCGGTAGAACTGAAGCTTTCTTT.

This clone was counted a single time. The CDR3 spells CASSVGGGGPNYGYTF. The CDR3 DNA follows: TGTGCCAGCAGCGTAGGTGGAGGGGGCCCTAACTATGGCTACACCTTC. The rearrangement uses TRBV9 and TRBJ1-2; 7 bases fit TRBD1. Germline CDR1 reads SGDLS; CDR2 reads YYNGEE. V gave up 0 bases and J gave up 0 bases; unmatched junction bases: 5. This CDR3 comprises 16 residues.

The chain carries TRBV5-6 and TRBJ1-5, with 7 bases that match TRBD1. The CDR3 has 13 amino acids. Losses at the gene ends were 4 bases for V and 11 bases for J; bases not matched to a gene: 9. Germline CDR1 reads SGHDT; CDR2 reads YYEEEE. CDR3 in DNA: TGTGCCAGCAGCCAAGGGACAGCCCAGGCCCAGCATTTT. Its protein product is CASSQGTAQAQHF.

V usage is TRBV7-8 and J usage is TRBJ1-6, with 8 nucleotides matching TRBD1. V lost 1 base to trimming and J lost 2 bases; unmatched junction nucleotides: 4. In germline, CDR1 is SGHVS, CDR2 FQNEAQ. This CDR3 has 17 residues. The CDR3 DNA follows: TGTGCCAGCAGCTTAGGCGACAGGGGCGCCTATAATTCACCCCTCCACTTT. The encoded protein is CASSLGDRGAYNSPLHF.

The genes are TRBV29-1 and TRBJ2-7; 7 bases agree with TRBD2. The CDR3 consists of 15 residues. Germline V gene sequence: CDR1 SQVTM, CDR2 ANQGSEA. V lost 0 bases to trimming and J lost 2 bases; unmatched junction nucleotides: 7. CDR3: CSVEDWASGTYEQYF. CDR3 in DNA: TGCAGCGTTGAAGATTGGGCTAGCGGAACCTACGAGCAGTACTTC.